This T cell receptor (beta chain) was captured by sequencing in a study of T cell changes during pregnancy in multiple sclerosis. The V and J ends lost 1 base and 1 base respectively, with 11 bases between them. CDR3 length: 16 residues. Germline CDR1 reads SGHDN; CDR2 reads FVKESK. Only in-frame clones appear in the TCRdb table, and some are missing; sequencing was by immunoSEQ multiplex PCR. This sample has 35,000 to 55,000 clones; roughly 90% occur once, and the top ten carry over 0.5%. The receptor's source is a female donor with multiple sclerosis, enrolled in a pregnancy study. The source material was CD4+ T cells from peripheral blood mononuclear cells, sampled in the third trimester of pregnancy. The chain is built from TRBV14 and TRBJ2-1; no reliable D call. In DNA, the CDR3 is TGTGCCAGCAGCCAAGTAGCTCCTGTTTCCTACAATGAGCAGTTCTTC. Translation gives CASSQVAPVSYNEQFF.